The rows below give T cell receptor beta chains drawn from one sample of a study of beta chain features in type 1 diabetes. Generated by immunoSEQ multiplex PCR, the TCRdb table keeps only in-frame clones and is missing some. In the table there are hundreds of thousands of clones, around 12% of which are singletons. The sequencing input was naive CD4+ T cells from blood. The receptors were sampled from a woman aged 18-35 years with type 1 diabetes. Both conserved end residues are part of each CDR3. A D gene is named only where the DNA matches it firmly. For some rows the clone size is stated as once, few or many, or as a class when expanded; others skip it.

>TRBV28|NA|TRBJ2-7|few
CASSTVYEQYF
TGTGCCAGCAGTACTGTCTACGAGCAGTACTTC
>TRBV7-9|TRBD2|TRBJ2-1|few
CASPEGTAGGHRDNEQFF
TGTGCCAGCCCCGAAGGCACAGCGGGGGGGCATCGGGACAATGAGCAGTTCTTC
>TRBV14|TRBD1|TRBJ1-2|NA
CASRATGAGYTF
TGTGCCAGCAGGGCAACAGGGGCCGGCTACACCTTC
>TRBV29-1|TRBD2|TRBJ2-5|few
CSARRGGSQETQYF
TGCAGCGCCCGCCGCGGGGGGAGCCAAGAGACCCAGTACTTC
>TRBV4-3|TRBD2|TRBJ2-7|NA
CASSQTSGRLYEQYF
TGCGCCAGCAGCCAAACTAGCGGGAGATTGTACGAGCAGTACTTC
>TRBV9|TRBD2|TRBJ2-1|few
CASAGLAGDNEQFF
TGTGCCAGCGCTGGACTAGCGGGAGACAATGAGCAGTTCTTC
>TRBV28|NA|TRBJ2-6|few
CASRTSAVSGANVLTF
TGTGCCAGCAGGACCAGCGCGGTGTCGGGGGCCAACGTCCTGACTTTC
>TRBV5-4|TRBD1|TRBJ2-3|few
CAARTGYTDTQYF
TGTGCCGCGAGGACAGGGTACACAGATACGCAGTATTTT
>TRBV15|NA|TRBJ2-1|few
CATSLRRDNEQFF
TGTGCCACCAGTTTGCGGCGGGACAATGAGCAGTTCTTC
>TRBV23-1|TRBD1|TRBJ1-4|few
CASGGTGSEKLFF
TGCGCCTCGGGGGGGACAGGGTCTGAAAAACTGTTTTTT
>TRBV11-2|NA|TRBJ1-2|NA
CASSLNEAGGYTF
TGTGCCAGCAGCTTAAACGAAGCTGGTGGCTACACCTTC
>TRBV5-6|TRBD2|TRBJ2-5|NA
CASSLAGLQYQETQYF
TGTGCCAGCAGCTTGGCGGGACTACAGTACCAAGAGACCCAGTACTTC
>TRBV7-2|NA|TRBJ1-4|NA
CASAGGIGGEKLFF
TGTGCCAGCGCTGGAGGAATTGGGGGGGAAAAACTGTTTTTT
>TRBV14|TRBD1|TRBJ2-7|few
CASSPYRGTGSFYEQYF
TGTGCCAGCAGCCCCTACCGTGGGACAGGGAGCTTCTACGAGCAGTACTTC
>TRBV4-1|TRBD1|TRBJ1-2|few
CASSPGQGSSKHGYTF
TGCGCCAGCAGCCCGGGACAGGGAAGTTCCAAGCATGGCTACACCTTC
>TRBV5-1|TRBD2|TRBJ2-7|NA
CASSPRGGVQTYEQYF
TGCGCCAGCAGCCCGCGTGGGGGGGTACAAACCTACGAGCAGTACTTC
>TRBV30|TRBD2|TRBJ2-1|few
CAWGTSGSGEQFF
TGTGCCTGGGGGACTAGCGGGAGTGGTGAGCAGTTCTTC
>TRBV7-2|NA|TRBJ1-2|NA
CASTYQGARGYTF
TGTGCCAGCACCTATCAAGGGGCAAGGGGCTACACCTTC
>TRBV7-2|TRBD2|TRBJ2-7|few
CASSLVPSGSYEQYF
TGTGCCAGCAGCTTAGTTCCTAGCGGCTCCTACGAGCAGTACTTC
>TRBV18|TRBD2|TRBJ2-1|NA
CASSLGLAVYNEQFF
TGTGCCAGCTCACTTGGACTAGCAGTCTACAATGAGCAGTTCTTC
>TRBV11-2|TRBD2|TRBJ2-5|NA
CASSFGLAEETQYF
TGTGCCAGCAGCTTCGGACTAGCGGAAGAGACCCAGTACTTC
>TRBV7-9|NA|TRBJ2-3|few
CASSPRGQYF
TGTGCCAGCAGCCCTCGGGGGCAGTATTTT
>TRBV28|TRBD1|TRBJ2-1|few
CASSLEGQFILF
TGTGCCAGCAGTTTAGAGGGACAGTTTATACTCTTC
>TRBV30|NA|TRBJ1-5|few
CASTPAGSNQPQHF
TGTGCCTCAACGCCGGCAGGGAGCAATCAGCCCCAGCATTTT
>TRBV28|NA|TRBJ2-7|NA
CASSLGRGLYF
TGTGCCAGCAGTTTAGGCAGGGGTCTGTACTTC
>TRBV28|NA|TRBJ2-5|few
CASSLWATQYF
TGTGCCAGCAGTTTATGGGCGACCCAGTACTTC
>TRBV11-1|NA|TRBJ2-7|NA
CASSSGTGESYEQYF
TGTGCCAGCAGCTCCGGGACGGGAGAATCCTACGAGCAGTACTTC
>TRBV7-3|TRBD1|TRBJ2-1|NA
CASSPGTVNNEQFF
TGTGCCAGCAGCCCTGGGACAGTTAACAATGAGCAGTTCTTC
>TRBV28|NA|TRBJ1-1|few
CASNGDSMNTEAFF
TGTGCCAGCAACGGAGACAGCATGAACACTGAAGCTTTCTTT
>TRBV28|TRBD2|TRBJ2-1|few
CASKRLAGVYNEQFF
TGTGCCAGCAAGAGACTAGCGGGAGTTTATAATGAGCAGTTCTTC
>TRBV4-1|TRBD1|TRBJ1-2|few
CASRQGKHGYTF
TGCGCCAGTAGACAGGGGAAACATGGCTACACCTTC
>TRBV29-1|TRBD1|TRBJ1-1|few
CSVTPGQGYTEAFF
TGCAGCGTTACCCCGGGACAGGGGTACACTGAAGCTTTCTTT
>TRBV28|NA|TRBJ2-4|NA
CASSYQGTGSDIQYF
TGTGCCAGCAGTTATCAGGGAACCGGTTCGGACATTCAGTACTTC
>TRBV30|TRBD1|TRBJ2-5|NA
CAWLQGGQETQYF
TGTGCCTGGCTACAGGGGGGACAAGAGACCCAGTACTTC
>TRBV7-9|NA|TRBJ1-5|few
CASSGGGGQPQHF
TGTGCCAGCAGCGGGGGGGGCGGGCAGCCCCAGCATTTT
>TRBV11-2|TRBD1|TRBJ2-1|few
CASSPQGRAEDEQFF
TGTGCCAGCAGCCCACAGGGGCGGGCTGAGGATGAGCAGTTCTTC
>TRBV5-4|TRBD1|TRBJ1-4|NA
CASSLTGATNEKLFF
TGTGCCAGCAGCCTGACAGGGGCAACTAATGAAAAACTGTTTTTT
>TRBV15|TRBD1|TRBJ2-3|NA
CATSRGDRGGTDTQYF
TGTGCCACCAGCAGAGGGGACAGGGGTGGGACAGATACGCAGTATTTT
>TRBV4-1|TRBD1|TRBJ2-1|NA
CASSHIDRGNEQFF
TGCGCCAGCAGCCACATTGACAGGGGCAATGAGCAGTTCTTC
>TRBV7-9|NA|TRBJ2-2|NA
CASRPTGHGELFF
TGTGCCAGCAGACCTACAGGGCACGGGGAGCTGTTTTTT
>TRBV28|TRBD2|TRBJ2-7|once
CASSLGGTSGSYEQYF
TGTGCCAGCAGCCTGGGGGGGACTAGCGGCTCCTACGAGCAGTACTTC
>TRBV9|NA|TRBJ2-5|NA
CASSGALQETQYF
TGTGCCAGCAGCGGAGCTCTCCAAGAGACCCAGTACTTC
>TRBV18|NA|TRBJ2-5|NA
CASSTRQQETQYF
TGTGCCAGCTCGACCAGGCAGCAAGAGACCCAGTACTTC
>TRBV7-2|NA|TRBJ1-6|NA
CASSSDSTISPLHF
TGTGCCAGCAGCTCGGACAGCACTATTTCACCCCTCCACTTT
>TRBV4-2|TRBD2|TRBJ2-1|NA
CASRLAGGYPYNEQFF
TGTGCCAGCAGACTAGCGGGAGGATACCCCTACAATGAGCAGTTCTTC
>TRBV9|NA|TRBJ1-4|few
CASSVAPGTNEKLFF
TGTGCCAGCAGCGTAGCCCCGGGAACTAATGAAAAACTGTTTTTT
>TRBV5-4|TRBD1|TRBJ2-7|NA
CASSFLGQGIFEQYF
TGTGCCAGCAGCTTTTTGGGACAGGGGATCTTCGAGCAGTACTTC
>TRBV7-2|NA|TRBJ2-7|NA
CASSSYRDYEQYF
TGTGCCAGCAGCTCGTACAGGGACTACGAGCAGTACTTC
>TRBV6-5|NA|TRBJ1-2|NA
CASSYSSLAGTAGYTF
TGTGCCAGCAGTTACTCGAGTTTAGCGGGTACCGCTGGCTACACCTTC
>TRBV10-3|TRBD1|TRBJ1-2|NA
CATSDRGDGYTF
TGTGCCACCTCGGACAGGGGAGATGGCTACACCTTC
>TRBV9|TRBD1|TRBJ2-3|NA
CASSRMAGQGTDTQYF
TGTGCCAGCAGCAGGATGGCGGGACAGGGGACAGATACGCAGTATTTT
>TRBV7-2|TRBD2|TRBJ2-2|NA
CASSLEGLNTGELFF
TGTGCCAGCAGCTTAGAGGGACTAAACACCGGGGAGCTGTTTTTT
>TRBV5-1|NA|TRBJ2-5|few
CASSSPGRETQYF
TGCGCCAGCAGCAGCCCAGGGCGAGAGACCCAGTACTTC
>TRBV15|NA|TRBJ2-3|few
CATSRGKTGYGTDTQYF
TGTGCCACCAGCAGAGGCAAAACAGGGTATGGCACAGATACGCAGTATTTT
>TRBV28|NA|TRBJ2-3|NA
CASSHLPDTQYF
TGTGCCAGCAGCCACTTGCCAGATACGCAGTATTTT